This passage covers 32 T cell receptor beta chains from one sample sequenced in a study of beta chain features in type 1 diabetes. Expressed TCRB transcripts were sequenced after all isolated RNA was converted to cDNA. Produced via immunoSEQ multiplex PCR; TCRdb's table is partial and in-frame only. The data show 850,000 to 900,000 clones, with 15% to 20% seen just once and 0.023% held by the top ten. The sequenced sample consisted of naive CD4+ T cells from blood. The receptors were sampled from a woman younger than 30 in good health.

This chain connects TRBV15 to TRBJ2-1, with D tentatively TRBD2 (6 bases). V was shortened by 1 base and J by 9 bases, with 13 bases between the two germline ends. Germline assignment: CDR1 LNHNV and CDR2 YYDKDF (reference sequence). The CDR3 has 14 residues. The CDR3 sequence: CATSRARAGTEQFF. CDR3 nucleotides: TGTGCCACCAGCAGAGCCAGGGCGGGGACTGAGCAGTTCTTC.

This rearrangement joins TRBV5-1 to TRBJ2-1, with 11 bases lining up with TRBD2. The ends lost 2 bases at V and 10 bases at J; junction bases unmatched: 8. CDR1 and CDR2 from the germline V gene are SGHRS and YFSETQ. The CDR3 loop spans 15 amino acids. The DNA for the CDR3 is TGCGCCAGCAGCTTTGATAGCGGGAGGGCAAGGGAGCAGTTCTTC. Protein product: CASSFDSGRAREQFF.

The chain uses TRBV9 and TRBJ1-2; TRBD1 matches 10 bases. V shed 0 bases, J shed 6 bases, and the junction held 8 bases outside the gene matches. Looked up from germline, CDR1 is SGDLS and CDR2 is YYNGEE. CDR3 size: 16 residues. The CDR3 loop reads CASSVEGTGAHHGYTF. Here the CDR3 DNA reads TGTGCCAGCAGCGTAGAAGGGACAGGGGCCCACCATGGCTACACCTTC.

J is TRBJ2-5 and V is TRBV7-2; D is possibly TRBD2 (6 bases). The V gene's germline CDR1 is SGHTA and CDR2 FQGNSA. V lost 5 bases to trimming and J lost 4 bases, with 14 bases between them. The CDR3 runs 14 residues. This CDR3 reads CASSLPTRTETQYF. The CDR3 DNA sequence: TGTGCCAGCAGCCTACCGACTAGAACAGAGACCCAGTACTTC.

Only a few counts were recorded for this clone. V and J are TRBV21-1 and TRBJ2-7; the table gives TRBD2 as D, unverified against the DNA. TRBV21-1 constitutes a pseudogene. The CDR3 runs to 17 residues. CDR3 sequence: CASSKAPGLAGVDEQYF. CDR3 DNA: TGTGCCAGCAGCAAAGCCCCCGGACTAGCGGGAGTGGACGAGCAGTACTTC.

The genes are TRBV18 and TRBJ2-2; 11 bases are a match to TRBD2. Losses at the gene ends were 4 bases for V and 2 bases for J; bases not matched to a gene: 6. CDR1 and CDR2 (germline): KGHSH, LQKENI. This CDR3 has 17 amino acids. CDR3 protein: CASSHAGLAVNTGELFF. CDR3 in DNA: TGTGCCAGCTCACACGCGGGACTAGCGGTAAACACCGGGGAGCTGTTTTTT.

The J gene is TRBJ2-3, the V gene TRBV5-4; weak D call: TRBD2 (5 bases). V gave up 0 bases and J gave up 2 bases, with 10 bases separating them. The CDR3 sequence is 15 residues long. Germline-derived CDR1 and CDR2 are SGHNT and YYREEE (reference sequence). CDR3 protein: CASSLAGTFTDTQYF. For the CDR3, the DNA is TGTGCCAGCAGCTTGGCGGGAACATTCACAGATACGCAGTATTTT.

This clone was seen more than once but under ten times. V is TRBV19 and J is TRBJ2-5; unclear D gene. This CDR3 comprises 13 residues. Trimming pared 5 bases from V and 9 bases from J, leaving 16 bases between. The germline CDR1 and CDR2 sequences are LNHDA and SQIVND (reference sequence). As DNA, the CDR3 is TGTGCCAGTAGTCCCAAGCGACACTCGGCCCAGTACTTC. Its protein is CASSPKRHSAQYF.

The sample holds a few counts of this clone. The chain carries TRBV2 and TRBJ2-1; D call uncertain. Trimming shortened V by 4 bases and J by 10 bases, and 11 bases separated the two germline ends. This CDR3 is 12 amino acids long. The germline CDR1 and CDR2 sequences are SNHLY and FYNNEI. The CDR3 spells CASSAALIEQFF. Here the CDR3 DNA reads TGTGCCAGCAGTGCAGCCCTCATCGAGCAGTTCTTC.

This clone showed up just a few times. The chain employs TRBV5-6 and TRBJ1-2; D gene unclear. CDR1 is SGHDT and CDR2 is YYEEEE in the germline V gene. The ends were cut back, 2 bases at V and 7 bases at J, with 12 bases in the middle. The CDR3 sequence is 13 residues long. The CDR3 DNA reads TGTGCCAGCAGCTTCCTTAGTTCAAGTGGCTACACCTTC. Translated: CASSFLSSSGYTF.

The chain carries TRBV7-9 and TRBJ2-3; no definite D call. Trimming pared 6 bases from V and 2 bases from J, leaving 18 bases between. The germline gives CDR1 SEHNR, CDR2 FQNEAQ (reference sequence). The CDR3 length is 16 residues. The CDR3 loop reads CASRYELPSFTDTQYF. In DNA, the CDR3 is TGTGCCAGCAGATACGAACTACCAAGTTTCACAGATACGCAGTATTTT.

The gene calls are TRBV28 and TRBJ2-3; D is unresolved. The ends were cut back, 6 bases at V and 3 bases at J, with 10 bases in the middle. This CDR3 spans 13 amino acids. Per germline, CDR1 MDHEN and CDR2 SYDVKM. The DNA of the CDR3 is TGTGCCAGCAGGACCGGAAGGACAGATACGCAGTATTTT. Amino acids: CASRTGRTDTQYF.

A few counts support this clone. The V gene is TRBV19, the J gene TRBJ2-1; 8 bases match TRBD2. Germline V gene lookup returns CDR1 LNHDA and CDR2 SQIVND (reference sequence). The CDR3 is 13 residues long. Trimming took 10 bases from V and 5 from J; bases not matched to a gene: 7. Here the CDR3 reads CATLKRGNNEQFF. The CDR3 DNA reads TGTGCCACTCTTAAGCGGGGGAACAATGAGCAGTTCTTC.

This clone showed up just a few times. Other DNA sequences in the same sample also yield this CDR3. This rearrangement joins TRBV5-1 to TRBJ2-1; no firm D call. The V gene lost 0 bases and the J gene lost 0 bases, with 7 bases spanning the gap. Germline assignment: CDR1 SGHRS and CDR2 YFSETQ. There are 15 residues in the CDR3. CDR3 loop: CASSLEVGSYNEQFF. In DNA, the CDR3 is TGCGCCAGCAGCTTGGAAGTGGGCTCCTACAATGAGCAGTTCTTC.

This clone has a handful of counts. The CDR3: CASSLGLGGYTF. In DNA, the CDR3 is TGTGCCAGCAGTTTAGGCTTGGGCGGCTACACCTTC. This chain uses TRBV14 with TRBJ1-2; D unclear. This CDR3 is built from 12 residues. The V gene's germline CDR1 is SGHDN and CDR2 FVKESK. The V end lost 6 bases, the J end lost 8 bases, and 13 bases lay between the germline ends.

Points on this clone: The sample carries other DNA sequences with the same CDR3. The V gene is TRBV9, the J gene TRBJ2-1; 7 bases line up with TRBD2. The CDR3 contains 15 residues. CDR1 and CDR2 (germline): SGDLS, YYNGEE. The V and J ends lost 0 bases and 5 bases, in that order; junction bases with no gene match: 5. For the CDR3, the DNA is TGTGCCAGCAGCGTAGGCGGGAGCCCCAACAATGAGCAGTTCTTC. Amino acid sequence: CASSVGGSPNNEQFF.

The chain recombines TRBV9 with TRBJ2-1; TRBD2 matches at 9 bases. Unmatched junction bases numbered 5, after V lost 1 base and J lost 6 bases. The CDR3 runs to 15 residues. CDR1 SGDLS and CDR2 YYNGEE come from the germline V gene. The CDR3 spells CASSVSGLAFNEQFF. The DNA of the CDR3 is TGTGCCAGCAGCGTATCGGGACTAGCTTTCAATGAGCAGTTCTTC.

This clone was seen a handful of times. CDR3 protein: CASSDYLGDEQYF. The DNA of the CDR3 is TGTGCCAGCAGTGATTATCTCGGGGATGAGCAGTACTTC. The gene calls are TRBV2 and TRBJ2-7, with D possibly TRBD2 on 5 matching bases. The CDR3 has 13 amino acids. The germline V and J ends were trimmed by 3 bases and 7 bases, with 13 bases remaining between them. The V gene's germline CDR1 is SNHLY and CDR2 FYNNEI.

This clone appeared many times. V is TRBV14 and J is TRBJ2-7, with TRBD2 identical over 8 bases. Germline assignment: CDR1 SGHDN and CDR2 FVKESK. CDR3 length: 14 residues. Losses at the gene ends were 1 base for V and 2 bases for J; bases not matched to a gene: 1. The CDR3 protein is CASSQGLATYEQYF. In DNA, the CDR3 is TGTGCCAGCAGCCAAGGACTAGCGACCTACGAGCAGTACTTC.

The chain recombines TRBV15 with TRBJ1-5, with D uncertain. V shed 0 bases and J shed 0 bases, with 12 bases lying between them. Germline CDR1 LNHNV, CDR2 YYDKDF (reference sequence). The CDR3 has 17 amino acids. CDR3 region: CATSRDLQAHSNQPQHF. In nucleotides, the CDR3 is TGTGCCACCAGCAGAGATCTCCAGGCCCATAGCAATCAGCCCCAGCATTTT.

The chain couples TRBV19 to TRBJ1-5; D uncertain. The germline CDR1 and CDR2 sequences are LNHDA and SQIVND (reference sequence). Trimming shortened V by 6 bases and J by 7 bases, and 19 bases separated the two germline ends. The CDR3 has 15 amino acids. The CDR3 sequence is CASSTTAGRRQPQHF. The CDR3 coding sequence is TGTGCCAGTAGCACTACCGCTGGGAGGAGACAGCCCCAGCATTTT.

The CDR3 loop reads CASSSGGGDYGYTF. Here the CDR3 DNA reads TGTGCCAGCAGCTCCGGAGGGGGCGACTATGGCTACACCTTC. V gene TRBV5-4 combines with J gene TRBJ1-2, with 7 bases fitting TRBD1. Germline values: CDR1 SGHNT, CDR2 YYREEE (reference sequence). Trimming cost V 3 bases and J 3 bases; bases outside gene matches: 5. The CDR3 sequence is 14 residues long.

This sequence joins TRBV7-2 and TRBJ2-3, with 14 bases aligning to TRBD2. With V trimmed by 5 bases and J by 8 bases, 9 bases remained unmatched. The V gene's germline CDR1 is SGHTA and CDR2 FQGNSA. This CDR3 comprises 16 residues. CDR3 DNA sequence: TGTGCCAGCAGCCAGAGGGGACTAGCGGGAGTAGTTACGCAGTATTTT. Translation: CASSQRGLAGVVTQYF.

This clone has just a few counts. The CDR3 loop reads CASSPISSNEQFF. The CDR3 DNA follows: TGTGCCAGCTCACCAATTTCTAGCAATGAGCAGTTCTTC. The rearrangement links TRBV18 to TRBJ2-1; D remains ambiguous. There are 13 residues in the CDR3. The V and J ends lost 2 bases and 6 bases respectively, with 8 bases between them. CDR1 is KGHSH and CDR2 is LQKENI in the germline V gene.

The chain combines TRBV5-4 with TRBJ2-1, with unresolved D. Trimming took 4 bases from V and 6 from J, leaving 11 bases between them. The CDR3 has 13 residues. The germline gives CDR1 SGHNT, CDR2 YYREEE (reference sequence). CDR3 in DNA: TGTGCCAGCAGCCGGGTGCCCGGCAATGAGCAGTTCTTC. Translating it yields CASSRVPGNEQFF.

V is TRBV11-1 and J is TRBJ2-7, with 7 bases fitting TRBD1. Germline lookup yields CDR1 SGHAT and CDR2 FQDESV (reference sequence). Losses at the gene ends were 4 bases for V and 1 base for J; bases not matched to a gene: 4. This CDR3 is 14 amino acids long. CDR3 nucleotide sequence: TGTGCCAGCAGCTCACAGGGGCCATCCTACGAGCAGTACTTC. Protein: CASSSQGPSYEQYF. Using reference TRBV11-1 and TRBJ2-7 for the parts outside the CDR3, the full variable domain is EAEVAQSPRYKITEKSQAVAFWCDPISGHATLYWYRQILGQGPELLVQFQDESVVDDSQLPKDRFSAERLKGVDSTLKIQPAELGDSAMYLCASSSQGPSYEQYFGPGTRLTVT.

J is TRBJ2-1 and V is TRBV11-1; D not certain. CDR3 length equals 13 residues. Germline CDR1 SGHAT, CDR2 FQDESV (reference sequence). V shed 5 bases and J shed 7 bases, with 12 bases lying between them. CDR3 DNA sequence: TGTGCCAGCAGCCCCGCGTCCCATAATGAGCAGTTCTTC. This gives the protein CASSPASHNEQFF.

V is TRBV6-5 and J is TRBJ2-3; 10 positions agree with TRBD2. This CDR3 spans 14 amino acids. Germline trimming cut 7 bases from V and 5 bases from J; bases unmatched to any gene: 6. Germline V gives CDR1 MNHEY, CDR2 SVGAGI. CDR3 in amino acids: CASNTLAGVDTQYF. The CDR3 region has the DNA TGTGCCAGCAACACGCTAGCGGGAGTAGATACGCAGTATTTT.

The chain carries TRBV11-1 and TRBJ2-2; D not resolved. The CDR3 runs 14 residues. Per germline, CDR1 SGHAT and CDR2 FQDESV (reference sequence). Trimming pared 3 bases from V and 4 bases from J, leaving 9 bases between. The CDR3 protein is CASSFGWATGELFF. The CDR3 DNA reads TGTGCCAGCAGCTTCGGGTGGGCCACCGGGGAGCTGTTTTTT. The full variable domain, completed using reference TRBV11-1 and TRBJ2-2, is EAEVAQSPRYKITEKSQAVAFWCDPISGHATLYWYRQILGQGPELLVQFQDESVVDDSQLPKDRFSAERLKGVDSTLKIQPAELGDSAMYLCASSFGWATGELFFGEGSRLTVL.

This clone occurred a few times. This sequence joins TRBV11-2 and TRBJ2-3; D is undetermined. From germline, CDR1 is SGHAT and CDR2 FQNNGV. Trimming took off 1 base at V and 6 bases at J, with 11 bases between the two ends. The CDR3 runs 14 residues. The CDR3, as DNA: TGTGCCAGCAGCTTAGTCATCACGGCGGATACGCAGTATTTT. It specifies CASSLVITADTQYF.

This chain uses TRBV7-2 with TRBJ2-3, with D uncertain. The CDR3 loop spans 16 amino acids. Germline V lookup: CDR1 SGHTA, CDR2 FQGNSA. V was trimmed by 5 bases and J by 2 bases, leaving 17 bases between them. CDR3: CASSQIAPWDTDTQYF. In DNA form, the CDR3 reads TGTGCCAGCAGCCAAATCGCCCCCTGGGACACAGATACGCAGTATTTT. Together with reference TRBV7-2 and TRBJ2-3, the CDR3 gives the full variable domain: GAGVSQSPSNKVTEKGKDVELRCDPISGHTALYWYRQSLGQGLEFLIYFQGNSAPDKSGLPSDRFSAERTGGSVSTLTIQRTQQEDSAVYLCASSQIAPWDTDTQYFGPGTRLTVL.

V gene TRBV9 combines with J gene TRBJ2-3; 11 nucleotides agree with TRBD2. The CDR3 extends over 19 amino acids. Unmatched junction bases numbered 9, after V lost 0 bases and J lost 0 bases. Germline CDR1 is SGDLS and CDR2 is YYNGEE. The DNA of the CDR3 is TGTGCCAGCAGCGTAGGCGTTAGCGGGAGGGCGGCGAGCACAGATACGCAGTATTTT. This codes for CASSVGVSGRAASTDTQYF.